Listed here is a single TCR beta chain. What it binds is unknown. This entry is derived from a study of shared clonotypes between healthy human individuals. Per sorted-subset replicate PCR, input was roughly 220 ng DNA, representing about 32,000 T cell genomes. The method was immunoSEQ multiplex PCR; TCRdb's version includes in-frame clones alone and lacks a portion of them. The sample lists about 2,100,000 clones, more than 85% occurring once. Naive CD8 isolation took CD45RO-negative cells positively selected for CCR7 and excluded terminally differentiated effector memory CD45RA+ cells. Study-wide findings and caveats: All-four-donor shared clonotypes had higher generation probabilities than non-shared clonotypes did. Naive CD4 clonotypes were shared across several donors at approximately 5.3%.

Input material: naive CD8+ T cells from PBMCs. The source is a man between 18 and 29 years old in good health. Some clones in this sample may be carry-over from other donors' samples.

Here the CDR3 DNA reads TGTGCCAGCAGTTTAAGGGGTTTCCAAGAGACCCAGTACTTC. It codes for CASSLRGFQETQYF. The chain recombines TRBV27 with TRBJ2-5; weak D call: TRBD1 (5 bases). CDR1 and CDR2 (germline): MNHEY, SMNVEV (reference sequence). The CDR3 sequence is 14 residues long. V lost 2 bases and J lost 1, with 8 bases in between.